The rows below give T cell receptor beta chains drawn from one sample of a study of early T cells in non-severe SARS-CoV-2 infection. TCRdb analysed the 5' RACE reads with MiXCR anew, one entry per CDR3 protein. Of about 55,000 distinct CDR3 sequences detected, about 12% appear once; the ten largest clones hold around 1.4%. The sequencing input was whole blood. The receptors here all came from an adult who was a healthcare worker with PCR-confirmed SARS-CoV-2 infection or an uninfected control (not recorded which). CDR3s include the opening cysteine and the closing phenylalanine or tryptophan. D genes are given only for firm matches. The size entry is marked missing in some rows and otherwise reads once, few, many or a size class.

v_gene	d_gene	j_gene	abundance	CDR3nt	CDR3aa
TRBV5-1	-	TRBJ2-1	few	TGCGCCAGCAGCGTAAGGGGGGATGAGCAGTTCTTC	CASSVRGDEQFF
TRBV11-2	-	TRBJ2-2	many	TGTGCCAGCAGCTCCTTCCCACGGGGGGCCGGGACCGGGGAGCTGTTTTTT	CASSSFPRGAGTGELFF
TRBV6-6	-	TRBJ1-2	many	TGTGCCAGCAGTTCCACCCTCGGTGGCAACTATGGCTACACCTTC	CASSSTLGGNYGYTF
TRBV9	-	TRBJ2-2	few	TGTGCCAGCAGCGTACAGGGAGCGAACACCGGGGAGCTGTTTTTT	CASSVQGANTGELFF
TRBV3-1	-	TRBJ1-5	many	TGTGCCAGCAGCCTCGGACGGCAAAATCAGCCCCAGCATTTT	CASSLGRQNQPQHF
TRBV13	-	TRBJ1-1	-	TGTGCCAGCAGCTTAGTCCAGGGTCGGACTGAAGCTTTCTTT	CASSLVQGRTEAFF
TRBV7-9	-	TRBJ2-2	few	TGTGCCAGCAGCTTAGTGGCCGCTAGCATGCGTCCGGGGACCGGGGAGCTGTTTTTT	CASSLVAASMRPGTGELFF
TRBV5-1	TRBD2	TRBJ2-7	-	TGCGCCAGCAGCCCGAGAGCGGGACCCTCAGACTCCTACGAGCAGTACTTC	CASSPRAGPSDSYEQYF
TRBV7-2	-	TRBJ2-3	-	TGTGCCAGCAGCTTATTCCCCCACACAGATACGCAGTATTTT	CASSLFPHTDTQYF
TRBV12-3/TRBV12-4	TRBD2	TRBJ2-5	many	TGTGCCAGCAGTTTCCAACTAGCGGGGGACCAGGGAGAGACCCAGTACTTC	CASSFQLAGDQGETQYF
TRBV30	TRBD1	TRBJ1-6	many	TGTGCCTGGAGTAGGGGGACAGGTTCACCCCTCCACTTT	CAWSRGTGSPLHF
TRBV6-5	TRBD2	TRBJ2-6	-	TGTGCCAGCAGCATCGGACTAGGCCAAGTCTCTGGGGCCAACGTCCTGACTTTC	CASSIGLGQVSGANVLTF
TRBV29-1	TRBD1	TRBJ1-6	-	TGCAGCGCCCTCCGGGACAGGGGTCCGAAAACCGCTAGCTCCTATAATTCACCCCTCCACTTT	CSALRDRGPKTASSYNSPLHF
TRBV13	-	TRBJ2-1	-	TGTGCCAGCAGCTACATGAGCGGTTCCTACAATGAGCAGTTCTTC	CASSYMSGSYNEQFF
TRBV2	TRBD2	TRBJ2-1	-	TGTGCCAGCAACGGACTAGCGGGGGTTAGCTCCTACAATGAGCAGTTCTTC	CASNGLAGVSSYNEQFF